This T cell receptor beta chain was profiled in a study of T-cell reconstitution after alpha-beta-depleted transplantation in children. Study outcomes and limitations: Some patients' high day-60 TCRbeta diversity was traced to surviving recipient T cells and thymic progenitors. Hyperexpanded clones declined; after one year, newly produced T cells mostly supplied diversity. Reports say that about two months after transplant, the alpha-beta T cells came out of several hundred graft clones that had expanded.

The CDR3 is 16 residues long. The J segment lost 1 base and the V segment lost 5 bases, leaving 8 bases of the junction unmatched. The V gene's germline CDR1 is MNHEY and CDR2 SMNVEV (reference sequence). This sample's TCRbeta library carried unique molecular identifier barcodes. Each CDR3 protein gets one entry after TCRdb re-called the PCR reads with MiXCR. The table shows 550,000 to 600,000 distinct CDR3 sequences, with roughly 24% occurring only once. This clonotype was counted only a few times. The antigen remains undetermined. The TCR comes from a boy in the first two years of life who had a stem cell transplant for acute myeloid leukemia, so the T cells may come from the graft donor. The chain combines TRBV27 with TRBJ2-1, with 7 bases aligning to TRBD1. Specimen: PBMCs, mostly from graft donor cells, collected 360 days after TCRalphabeta/CD19-depleted stem cell transplant. The CDR3, as DNA: TGTGCCAGCAGTCAAGGGACAGTCAGGTCCTACAATGAGCAGTTCTTC. This gives the protein CASSQGTVRSYNEQFF.